The source of this TCR beta chain is a study of blood T cell repertoires in COVID-19. The CDR3 is made up of 15 amino acids. Trimming took 5 bases from V and 6 from J; bases not matched to a gene: 8. Germline V CDR1 and CDR2: SEHNR, FQNEAQ (reference sequence). Assay: immunoSEQ multiplex PCR; the TCRdb copy retains only in-frame clones and omits some. The table records about 26,000 clones, nearly 90% of them present only once. This TCR came from a man aged 65 to 85 with acute or convalescent COVID-19. The chain recombines TRBV7-9 with TRBJ2-1; 9 bases align to TRBD2. Sequencing was performed on peripheral blood. For the CDR3, the DNA is TGTGCCAGCAGCCCAGGGACTAGCTCGGTCAATGAGCAGTTCTTC. Protein: CASSPGTSSVNEQFF.